The 5 T cell receptor beta chains below all came from one sample that was sequenced in a study of T cell repertoires in cytomegalovirus infection. One entry per CDR3 protein, called by TCRdb with MiXCR from the reads. The sample carries approximately 990,000 distinct CDR3 sequences, around 32% recorded once. No antigen is known for these receptors. The sample was cultured CD8+ T cells from PBMCs, taken from culture after CMV antigen stimulation. The receptors were sampled from a human donor in good health (CMV status not recorded). Some clones in this sample may be carry-over from other donors' samples.

The V and J genes are TRBV29-1 and TRBJ1-3; D gene uncertain. Germline CDR1 SQVTM, CDR2 ANQGSEA. The V and J ends lost 8 bases and 0 bases respectively, with 11 bases between them. This CDR3 comprises 13 residues. CDR3 sequence reads: CSTDGVSGNTIYF. In DNA, the CDR3 is TGCAGCACGGACGGGGTCTCTGGAAACACCATATATTTT.

The V gene is TRBV14, the J gene TRBJ2-7; D is undetermined. Germline assignment: CDR1 SGHDN and CDR2 FVKESK. The germline V and J ends were trimmed by 1 base and 4 bases, with 5 bases remaining between them. CDR3 size: 12 residues. The CDR3 DNA is TGTGCCAGCAGCCAAGGGTTATACGAGCAGTACGTC. Amino acid sequence: CASSQGLYEQYV.

This clonotype appeared a few times. The chain employs TRBV27 and TRBJ1-1, with a possible D match to TRBD1 (6 bases). The germline CDR1 and CDR2 sequences are MNHEY and SMNVEV (reference sequence). CDR3 length: 16 residues. V lost 0 bases, J lost 3 bases, and 14 bases lay in between. For the CDR3, the DNA is TGTGCCAGCAGTTTATCGATGGGGGCCGGTTACACTGAAGCTTTCTTT. Protein: CASSLSMGAGYTEAFF.

This clonotype has ten or more counts. The chain carries TRBV7-6 and TRBJ2-1, with 15 nucleotides matching TRBD2. CDR3 length equals 17 residues. Unmatched junction bases numbered 7, after V lost 5 bases and J lost 5 bases. Looked up from germline, CDR1 is SGHVS and CDR2 is FNYEAQ. Here the CDR3 reads CASSLRTSGGADNEQFF. The CDR3 nucleotides read TGTGCCAGCAGCCTCAGGACTAGCGGGGGGGCCGACAATGAGCAGTTCTTC.

This clonotype turned up a few times. The rearrangement uses TRBV27 and TRBJ2-1; 7 nucleotides match TRBD2. Per the germline V gene, CDR1 is MNHEY and CDR2 is SMNVEV (reference sequence). Trimming removed 4 bases from V and 7 bases from J; junction bases left unmatched: 10. The CDR3 is made up of 15 amino acids. Here the CDR3 reads CASSWVLGGVNEQFF. DNA for the CDR3: TGTGCCAGCAGTTGGGTACTGGGGGGGGTAAATGAGCAGTTCTTC.